Given below is one TCR beta chain in context. The record originates from a study of blood T cell repertoires in COVID-19. Study-level background: Collection of acute and convalescent COVID-19 samples took place in the United States, Italy and Spain. PBMCs, B-cell-depleted T cells, or T cells were the source of the cDNA or gDNA that made up the material.

Source study methods: Amplification with reference gene primers provided the estimates of nucleated cell counts. TCRdb's table, derived via immunoSEQ multiplex PCR, lists solely in-frame clones and lacks some. That table supplies the V and J calls and clone size; D and trimming were determined from the DNA. The data hold about 83,000 clones, with about nine tenths observed a single time. Trimming removed 7 bases at V and 6 bases at J, with 10 bases between. Germline V CDR1 and CDR2: MDHEN, SYDVKM. This CDR3 has 11 amino acids. The clonotype comes from a human donor in a cohort sampled during active COVID-19. The sequenced sample consisted of peripheral blood. The chain is built from TRBV28 and TRBJ2-7; no definite D call. The CDR3 reads CASTQAREQYF. CDR3 nucleotides: TGTGCCAGCACCCAGGCTCGCGAGCAGTACTTC.